A selection of T cell receptor beta chains follows, all from one sample in a study of vaccination and CD4 T cells after COVID-19. These TCRs' antigens remain unknown. TCRdb reprocessed the PCR reads via MiXCR and lists one record per CDR3 protein. The table includes around 18,000 distinct CDR3 sequences, around 43% detected once. Source: CD4+ T cells from blood, cultured in vitro, taken about 7 months after SARS-CoV-2 vaccination. These receptors were collected from a human donor who had recovered from COVID-19. Both conserved end residues are part of each CDR3.

J,V,CDR3
TRBJ2-7,TRBV7-9,CASSFQITSTDSSEQYF
TRBJ1-5,TRBV2,CASSDSNQPQHF
TRBJ2-7,TRBV6-6,CASSGGGRDYEQYF
TRBJ1-2,TRBV7-8,CASSSGWYHYGYTF
TRBJ1-6,TRBV20-1,CSATKGRADDSPLHF
TRBJ1-1,TRBV10-3,CAISDWGGTGNTEAFF
TRBJ1-3,TRBV15,CATSRDGTGRRSGNTIYF
TRBJ2-5,TRBV20-1,CSARSVGGQTQYF
TRBJ2-4,TRBV20-1,CSAEGQGAAKNIQYF
TRBJ2-3,TRBV6-1,CASSARTRQGSTTDTQYF
TRBJ2-3,TRBV7-2,CASSPQHARSADTQYF
TRBJ1-2,TRBV11-3,CASSLEGYGYTF
TRBJ1-1,TRBV20-1,CSARDSGGPGTEAFF
TRBJ2-7,TRBV15,CATSRVQGGLSYEQYF
TRBJ2-3,TRBV20-1,CSATRTSGGSTDTQYF
TRBJ2-3,TRBV27,CASSRRGTDTQYF
TRBJ2-1,TRBV18,CASSPSTGGYEQFF
TRBJ1-1,TRBV7-2,CASSAFPRGMRTEAFF
TRBJ1-1,TRBV20-1,CSARDPAGGNTEAFF
TRBJ1-5,TRBV19,CASSLSDNSNQPQHF
TRBJ2-7,TRBV27,CASSLGAGTGLSYF
TRBJ1-2,TRBV2,CASRGALGVDYGYTF
TRBJ1-2,TRBV25-1,CASSESTGEGYTF
TRBJ1-2,TRBV6-5,CASSYNGEDYGYTF
TRBJ2-1,TRBV7-9,CASSLAGSSFDNEQFF
TRBJ1-1,TRBV2,CASSDGGAGGEAFF
TRBJ2-5,TRBV24-1,CATSDSGPGGGTQYF
TRBJ2-5,TRBV11-2,CASSRDRGWQETQYF
TRBJ2-1,TRBV7-2,CASSLTRLAGVEQFF
TRBJ2-7,TRBV20-1,CSARNRFRASGGYEQYF
TRBJ1-5,TRBV7-2,CASSSDMAHQPQHF
TRBJ1-2,TRBV12-3/TRBV12-4,CASSPTGNYGYTF
TRBJ1-2,TRBV5-4,CASSWAQGRYGYTF
TRBJ2-7,TRBV20-1,CSASLLAGVGEQYF
TRBJ2-5,TRBV11-3,CASSLDRTSGISETQYF
TRBJ2-3,TRBV7-2,CASSFYDTQYF